This T cell receptor beta chain was documented in a study of neurological immune-mediated disorders. Findings and limits, study-wide: The most TCR clonal expansion was seen in HTLV-1-associated myelopathy, and the least was seen in multiple sclerosis, which fell below healthy controls.

This clonotype is judged medium-sized (0.01 to 0.1%). Antigen unknown. Trimming left V 3 bases short and J 2 bases short, with 13 bases between. Per germline, CDR1 KGHDR and CDR2 SFDVKD. This CDR3 region has 15 residues. TCRdb analysed the 5' RACE reads with MiXCR anew, one entry per CDR3 protein. The table has about 30,000 distinct CDR3 sequences, about 12% seen once; the top ten hold almost 8%. Unsorted libraries were prepared from 2 million PBMCs held at -80 C. The chain couples TRBV24-1 to TRBJ2-7; D may be TRBD1 or TRBD2 (5 bases each). Sequencing was performed on PBMCs. This sequence was found in a man in his fifties or sixties in good health. This CDR3 reads CATSDGRDGAYEQYF. CDR3 coding DNA: TGTGCCACCAGTGATGGCCGGGACGGAGCCTACGAGCAGTACTTC.